The entry that follows covers one T cell receptor (beta chain) sequence. Produced via immunoSEQ multiplex PCR; TCRdb's table is partial and in-frame only. There are about 660,000 clones in the sample; approximately 87% occur only once, and 0.0095% to 0.012% lies in the top ten. These data originate in a study of shared T cell receptors in the human thymus. J gave up 5 bases and V 6 bases, and 21 bases lay outside the gene matches. The germline V gene encodes CDR1 LGHNT and CDR2 FRNRAP. The CDR3 totals 20 residues. The data were also submitted as part of a second study, on human thymus T cells. Turning to that study: Corrective cardiac surgery supplied the resected thymus tissue.

This sequence was found in a boy under two years old with a congenital heart defect. The chain couples TRBV12-5 to TRBJ2-5; TRBD2 matches at 13 bases. The specimen was thymocytes. CDR3 sequence (DNA): TGTGCTAGTGGCCCCCCGCCGGGACTAGCGGGGAGTCGAATACCGGAGACCCAGTACTTC. Translation: CASGPPPGLAGSRIPETQYF.